Following are 25 T cell receptor beta chains from one sample sequenced in a study of blood T cell repertoires in COVID-19. Assay: immunoSEQ multiplex PCR; the TCRdb copy retains only in-frame clones and omits some. The sample lists approximately 50,000 clones, approximately 89% occurring once. Sequencing used peripheral blood. These receptors all come from a human donor in a cohort sampled during active COVID-19.

The chain recombines TRBV19 with TRBJ2-5; TRBD2 agrees at 7 bases. Trimming removed 4 bases from V and 4 bases from J; junction bases left unmatched: 9. The CDR3 runs 15 residues. Germline V lookup: CDR1 LNHDA, CDR2 SQIVND (reference sequence). The CDR3 sequence is CASSTGTTGGETQYF. The CDR3, as DNA: TGTGCCAGTAGTACCGGGACTACAGGCGGAGAGACCCAGTACTTC. The complete variable domain, with remaining parts taken from reference TRBV19 and TRBJ2-5, reads DGGITQSPKYLFRKEGQNVTLSCEQNLNHDAMYWYRQDPGQGLRLIYYSQIVNDFQKGDIAEGYSVSREKKESFPLTVTSAQKNPTAFYLCASSTGTTGGETQYFGPGTRLLVL.

The V gene is TRBV5-5, the J gene TRBJ1-6; tentatively, D is TRBD1 (5 bases). The CDR3 is 14 residues long. Germline CDR1 SGHKS, CDR2 YYEKEE (reference sequence). V lost 2 bases, J lost 11 bases, and 14 bases lay in between. The CDR3 is CASSFDQGRTPLHF. The CDR3 nucleotides are TGTGCCAGCAGCTTCGACCAGGGAAGAACACCCCTCCACTTT.

The chain carries TRBV6-6 and TRBJ1-2; possibly TRBD1 for D (5 bases). CDR3 length: 15 residues. The V gene lost 5 bases and the J gene lost 5 bases, with 18 bases spanning the gap. Per germline, CDR1 MNHNY and CDR2 SVGAGI (reference sequence). The CDR3 DNA reads as TGTGCCAGCAGTACAGGTCTGGCTCCCATATATGGCTACACCTTC. This gives the protein CASSTGLAPIYGYTF.

V gene TRBV28 combines with J gene TRBJ2-1; TRBD2 agrees at 7 bases. The CDR3 length is 13 residues. With V trimmed by 1 base and J by 15 bases, 9 bases remained unmatched. The V gene's germline CDR1 is MDHEN and CDR2 SYDVKM. Here the CDR3 DNA reads TGTGCCAGCAGTTTATCGAAGCGGGAAGGAAGGTTCTTC. Translating gives CASSLSKREGRFF.

The chain recombines TRBV7-9 with TRBJ2-2; 12 bases are a match to TRBD1. The length of the CDR3 is 18 residues. The germline gives CDR1 SEHNR, CDR2 FQNEAQ (reference sequence). The V and J ends lost 4 bases and 2 bases, in that order; junction bases with no gene match: 8. In DNA, the CDR3 is TGTGCCAGCAGCTACGGGACAGGGGGCCATTTCAACACCGGGGAGCTGTTTTTT. Translating it yields CASSYGTGGHFNTGELFF. The complete variable domain, with remaining parts taken from reference TRBV7-9 and TRBJ2-2, reads DTGVSQNPRHKITKRGQNVTFRCDPISEHNRLYWYRQTLGQGPEFLTYFQNEAQLEKSRLLSDRFSAERPKGSFSTLEIQRTEQGDSAMYLCASSYGTGGHFNTGELFFGEGSRLTVL.

This chain uses TRBV14 with TRBJ2-6; perhaps TRBD2 as D (5 bases). This CDR3 has 15 amino acids. Looked up from germline, CDR1 is SGHDN and CDR2 is FVKESK. The ends were cut back, 1 base at V and 2 bases at J, with 6 bases in the middle. CDR3 protein: CASSQAGTGANVLTF. CDR3 nucleotide sequence: TGTGCCAGCAGCCAAGCCGGGACTGGGGCCAACGTCCTGACTTTC.

The chain combines TRBV5-5 with TRBJ2-7; D not resolved. The length of the CDR3 is 14 residues. Per germline, CDR1 SGHKS and CDR2 YYEKEE (reference sequence). Trimming left V 0 bases short and J 9 bases short, with 16 bases between. CDR3 protein: CASSLEHPTSGQYF. Written as DNA, the CDR3 is TGTGCCAGCAGCTTGGAACACCCTACCTCGGGGCAGTACTTC.

The chain couples TRBV4-2 to TRBJ1-1, with D possibly being TRBD1 (6 bases). This CDR3 comprises 15 residues. CDR1 and CDR2 (germline): LGHNA, YNFKEQ. V gave up 6 bases and J gave up 4 bases, with 18 bases separating them. This CDR3 is CASSPPTVGGTEAFF. The CDR3, as DNA: TGTGCCAGCAGTCCACCCACGGTAGGGGGCACTGAAGCTTTCTTT.

The chain recombines TRBV27 with TRBJ2-1; 9 bases map to TRBD2. The CDR3 has 17 amino acids. After removal of 5 bases from V and 5 bases from J, the junction contained 13 bases not matched to a gene. The germline CDR1 and CDR2 sequences are MNHEY and SMNVEV (reference sequence). This CDR3 is CASSRALAGGLNNEQFF. The CDR3 nucleotides read TGTGCCAGCAGTAGGGCCTTGGCGGGGGGGCTAAACAATGAGCAGTTCTTC.

This clone has a handful of counts. CDR3 bases: TGTGCCAGCAGTTCACGACAGAATTCACCCCTCCACTTT. As protein: CASSSRQNSPLHF. The chain employs TRBV28 and TRBJ1-6; tentatively, D is TRBD1 (5 bases). V lost 4 bases, J lost 7 bases, and 8 bases lay in between. The CDR3 runs to 13 residues. From germline, CDR1 is MDHEN and CDR2 SYDVKM.

This chain joins TRBV28 and TRBJ1-5, with TRBD1 identical over 7 bases. This CDR3 region has 14 residues. The germline gives CDR1 MDHEN, CDR2 SYDVKM. The trim removed 6 bases at V and 3 bases at J, leaving 5 bases unmatched. CDR3 nucleotide sequence: TGTGCCAGCAGCAGGGGGACAGTCAATCAGCCCCAGCATTTT. Protein sequence: CASSRGTVNQPQHF.

V and J are TRBV28 and TRBJ1-1; tentatively, D is TRBD1 (6 bases). Germline CDR1 MDHEN, CDR2 SYDVKM. Deletions cut 5 bases from V and 1 base from J, with 14 bases between. The CDR3 has 15 amino acids. The CDR3 DNA is TGTGCCAGCAGTGGCTACACAGGGAGGAACACTGAAGCTTTCTTT. This codes for CASSGYTGRNTEAFF.

V gene TRBV6-2 or TRBV6-3 combines with J gene TRBJ2-1; 7 nucleotides line up with TRBD1. V was pared by 4 bases and J by 4 bases, with 10 bases of the junction left unmatched. Germline loops: CDR1 MNHEY, CDR2 SVGEGT. The CDR3 consists of 16 residues. The CDR3 DNA is TGTGCCAGCAGTTCGCTTATAAGACAGGGTTACAATGAGCAGTTCTTC. It specifies CASSSLIRQGYNEQFF.

CDR3 in amino acids: CASTLSTDTQYF. Here the CDR3 DNA reads TGTGCCAGCACCCTAAGCACAGATACGCAGTATTTT. The chain couples TRBV12-3 or TRBV12-4 to TRBJ2-3; D not certain. The CDR3 is made up of 12 amino acids. The V gene lost 7 bases and the J gene lost 0 bases, with 5 bases spanning the gap.

The chain has TRBV10-1 and TRBJ2-1; maybe TRBD2 (5 bases). Germline values: CDR1 WNHNN, CDR2 SYGVQD (reference sequence). The CDR3 is 14 amino acids. V lost 3 bases to trimming and J lost 7 bases, with 13 bases between them. The CDR3: CASSDMGSGNEQFF. The DNA of the CDR3 is TGCGCCAGCAGTGATATGGGATCGGGAAATGAGCAGTTCTTC.

V gene TRBV5-1 combines with J gene TRBJ2-7; 7 positions match TRBD1. The CDR3 has 16 residues. The V segment lost 4 bases and the J segment 2 bases; nucleotides outside the gene matches: 12. Germline CDR1 and CDR2: SGHRS and YFSETQ. CDR3 DNA sequence: TGCGCCAGCAGCCCCGGTCGGGACAGAACAACCTACGAGCAGTACTTC. As protein: CASSPGRDRTTYEQYF.

The chain carries TRBV10-1 and TRBJ1-1; no clear D. The CDR3 is 13 amino acids. V lost 9 bases to trimming and J lost 4 bases, with 15 bases between them. In germline, CDR1 is WNHNN, CDR2 SYGVQD (reference sequence). CDR3 nucleotide sequence: TGCGCCAGGGGGAGGCAGAGAAGCACTGAAGCTTTCTTT. Its protein is CARGRQRSTEAFF.

This clone turned up a few times. The gene calls are TRBV4-1 and TRBJ1-3; D is ambiguous. V lost 0 bases, J lost 2 bases, and 8 bases lay in between. Germline V gene data show CDR1 as MGHRA and CDR2 as YSYEKL. This CDR3 has 15 amino acids. As DNA, the CDR3 is TGCGCCAGCAGCCAAGAGAGAAGTGCTGGAAACACCATATATTTT. Residues: CASSQERSAGNTIYF.

The CDR3 loop is CASGTSADEQYF. In DNA, the CDR3 is TGTGCCAGCGGCACTAGCGCGGACGAGCAGTACTTC. The rearrangement links TRBV6-5 to TRBJ2-7; 7 nucleotides agree with TRBD2. Germline CDR1 MNHEY, CDR2 SVGAGI. This CDR3 comprises 12 residues. V trimming: 8 bases; J trimming: 5 bases; junction bases outside the gene matches: 6.

The J gene is TRBJ2-5, the V gene TRBV7-6; TRBD2 matches 15 bases. Per germline, CDR1 SGHVS and CDR2 FNYEAQ. Unmatched junction bases numbered 4, after V lost 4 bases and J lost 1 base. The CDR3 runs to 17 residues. CDR3 sequence reads: CASSSGLAGGGQETQYF. The CDR3 bases are TGTGCCAGCAGCTCTGGACTAGCGGGAGGGGGCCAAGAGACCCAGTACTTC.

DNA of the CDR3: TGTGCCAGCAGTGAATCGCTAGCGGGAGACCCCGAGCAGTACTTC. Translation gives CASSESLAGDPEQYF. The V call is TRBV25-1, the J call TRBJ2-7; 10 bases line up with TRBD2. This CDR3 contains 15 residues. V gave up 1 base and J gave up 6 bases; unmatched junction bases: 6. CDR1 is MGHDK, CDR2 SYGVNS, per germline.

The rearrangement uses TRBV21-1 and TRBJ2-1; TRBD2 is the table's D call, not checked against the DNA. TRBV21-1 is a listed pseudogene. The CDR3 runs to 20 residues. CDR3 protein: CASSKGRLAERYVAYNEQFF. The CDR3 bases are TGTGCCAGCAGCAAAGGCCGACTAGCGGAGAGGTATGTGGCCTACAATGAGCAGTTCTTC.

This sequence joins TRBV4-1 and TRBJ2-7; 9 bases agree with TRBD1. Unmatched junction bases numbered 6, after V lost 4 bases and J lost 2 bases. The germline gives CDR1 MGHRA, CDR2 YSYEKL. The CDR3 has 15 residues. The CDR3 coding sequence is TGCGCCAGCAGCCTAACAGGGGGCGCGACCTACGAGCAGTACTTC. It translates to CASSLTGGATYEQYF.

V and J are TRBV27 and TRBJ1-5, with D unresolved. Trimming cost V 5 bases and J 4 bases, with 12 bases left between them. CDR1 and CDR2 (germline): MNHEY, SMNVEV (reference sequence). The length of the CDR3 is 14 residues. In DNA form, the CDR3 reads TGTGCCAGCAGTCCGGGAATCCTTAATCAGCCCCAGCATTTT. Its translation: CASSPGILNQPQHF.

The chain is built from TRBV18 and TRBJ2-7; the match to TRBD2 covers 7 bases. CDR1 and CDR2 from the germline V gene are KGHSH and LQKENI. CDR3 length: 13 residues. J gave up 5 bases and V 6 bases, and 7 bases lay outside the gene matches. The CDR3, as DNA: TGTGCCAGCTCCCGGGGCGGGAGTGACGAGCAGTACTTC. This gives the protein CASSRGGSDEQYF. The complete variable domain, with remaining parts taken from reference TRBV18 and TRBJ2-7, reads NAGVMQNPRHLVRRRGQEARLRCSPMKGHSHVYWYRQLPEEGLKFMVYLQKENIIDESGMPKERFSAEFPKEGPSILRIQQVVRGDSAAYFCASSRGGSDEQYFGPGTRLTVT.